One and the same sample provided the 12 T cell receptor beta chains below, sequenced in a study of blood T cell repertoires in COVID-19. Measured with immunoSEQ multiplex PCR; TCRdb has only the in-frame clones, and not every one. The sample has a few hundred thousand clones, more than 85% seen once. The sequenced material came from peripheral blood. The receptors were gathered from a man aged 40-49 years with active or convalescent COVID-19.

This chain joins TRBV6-1 and TRBJ2-7; D is unclear. The CDR3 contains 13 residues. Trimming pared 1 base from V and 2 bases from J, leaving 6 bases between. Germline values: CDR1 MNHNS, CDR2 SASEGT. In nucleotides, the CDR3 is TGTGCCAGCAGTGAAGACAGTCCCTACGAGCAGTACTTC. Translation: CASSEDSPYEQYF.

The CDR3 sequence is CASSQDRMGTSGRGSYNEQFF. CDR3 coding DNA: TGCGCCAGCAGCCAAGATCGCATGGGGACTAGCGGGAGAGGATCCTACAATGAGCAGTTCTTC. V and J are TRBV4-1 and TRBJ2-1, with 14 bases that match TRBD2. CDR3 length equals 21 residues. V dropped 0 bases and J dropped 1; count of bases not matched to a gene: 11. Germline CDR1 and CDR2: MGHRA and YSYEKL.

This sequence joins TRBV3-1 (or the pseudogene TRBV3-2) and TRBJ1-3; 9 bases map to TRBD1. With V trimmed by 4 bases and J by 0 bases, 7 bases remained unmatched. The CDR3 is made up of 17 amino acids. The germline V gene encodes CDR1 LGHDT and CDR2 YNNKEL (reference sequence). CDR3 loop: CASSRGTGLSSGNTIYF. The DNA of the CDR3 is TGTGCCAGCAGCCGGGGGACAGGGTTAAGCTCTGGAAACACCATATATTTT.

V and J are TRBV19 and TRBJ1-1; 8 positions agree with TRBD1. The CDR3 runs 15 residues. Trimming took 1 base from V and 0 from J; bases not matched to a gene: 1. In germline, CDR1 is LNHDA, CDR2 SQIVND (reference sequence). DNA for the CDR3: TGTGCCAGTAGTATAGGGGGACAGGTGAACACTGAAGCTTTCTTT. Amino acid sequence: CASSIGGQVNTEAFF.

The J gene is TRBJ2-1, the V gene TRBV18; 7 bases fit TRBD2. The ends lost 6 bases at V and 0 bases at J; junction bases unmatched: 8. This CDR3 spans 16 amino acids. From germline, CDR1 is KGHSH and CDR2 LQKENI. The CDR3, as DNA: TGTGCCAGCTCCAAACCGGGGGGAACCTCCTACAATGAGCAGTTCTTC. Its translation: CASSKPGGTSYNEQFF.

The chain's CDR3 is CASAPGTGSTGELFF. CDR3 coding DNA: TGTGCCAGTGCCCCCGGGACAGGCTCCACCGGGGAGCTGTTTTTT. This chain joins TRBV19 and TRBJ2-2; TRBD1 aligns across 8 bases. Trimming removed 8 bases from V and 4 bases from J; junction bases left unmatched: 9. The germline CDR1 and CDR2 sequences are LNHDA and SQIVND (reference sequence). This CDR3 has 15 amino acids.

CDR3 nucleotide sequence: TGTGCCAGCAGTACCCATCAAACTAGCTCCTACGAGCAGTACTTC. Its translation: CASSTHQTSSYEQYF. The V gene is TRBV27, the J gene TRBJ2-7, with D possibly matching TRBD2 (5 bases). The V gene lost 5 bases and the J gene lost 0 bases, with 14 bases spanning the gap. CDR1 is MNHEY, CDR2 SMNVEV, per germline (reference sequence). The CDR3 has 15 residues.

The chain combines TRBV7-3 with TRBJ1-5; tentatively, D is TRBD1 (5 bases). The CDR3 consists of 13 residues. In germline, CDR1 is SGHTA, CDR2 FQGTGA. V was pared by 9 bases and J by 3 bases, with 12 bases between. CDR3: CASLRGNNQPQHF. DNA of the CDR3: TGTGCCAGTCTTAGGGGCAACAATCAGCCCCAGCATTTT.

This sequence joins TRBV12-3 or TRBV12-4 and TRBJ1-1, with no clear D. V was pared by 3 bases and J by 3 bases, with 8 bases between. The CDR3 runs to 13 residues. The CDR3 DNA reads TGTGCCAGCAGTTTTCTAACAGACACTGAAGCTTTCTTT. Its translation: CASSFLTDTEAFF.

The rearrangement links TRBV18 to TRBJ2-5; D is ambiguous. The CDR3 runs 13 residues. The ends were cut back, 0 bases at V and 3 bases at J, with 5 bases in the middle. The germline V gene has CDR1 KGHSH and CDR2 LQKENI. This CDR3 is CASSPPLEETQYF. CDR3 bases: TGTGCCAGCTCACCACCATTAGAAGAGACCCAGTACTTC.

CDR3 region: CATSDLGQVVAKNIQYF. The CDR3 nucleotides are TGTGCCACCAGTGATCTGGGACAGGTAGTAGCCAAAAACATTCAGTACTTC. This chain connects TRBV24-1 to TRBJ2-4; 8 bases match TRBD1. Unmatched junction bases numbered 6, after V lost 3 bases and J lost 0 bases. Germline V gives CDR1 KGHDR, CDR2 SFDVKD. The CDR3 totals 17 residues.

The genes are TRBV5-1 and TRBJ2-5; the D gene is possibly TRBD2 (6 bases). The CDR3 spans 13 residues. The germline V and J ends were trimmed by 5 bases and 5 bases, with 13 bases remaining between them. Germline CDR1 reads SGHRS; CDR2 reads YFSETQ. The CDR3 DNA sequence: TGCGCCAGCAGTTCGGGAGCCGAGGAGACCCAGTACTTC. Amino acid sequence: CASSSGAEETQYF.